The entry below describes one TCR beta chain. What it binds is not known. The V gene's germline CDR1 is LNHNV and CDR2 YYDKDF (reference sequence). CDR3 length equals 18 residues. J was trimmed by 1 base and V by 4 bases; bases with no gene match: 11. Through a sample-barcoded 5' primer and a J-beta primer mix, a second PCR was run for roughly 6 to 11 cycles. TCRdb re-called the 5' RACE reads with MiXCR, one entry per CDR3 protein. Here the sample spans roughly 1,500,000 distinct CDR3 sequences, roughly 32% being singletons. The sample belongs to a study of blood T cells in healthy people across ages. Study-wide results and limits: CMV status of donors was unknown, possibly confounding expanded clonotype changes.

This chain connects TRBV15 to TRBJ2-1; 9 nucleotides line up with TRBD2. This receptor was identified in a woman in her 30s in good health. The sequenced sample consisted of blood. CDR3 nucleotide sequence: TGTGCCACCAGCAAGTTGAACCTAGCGGGGATTTCCTACAATGAGCAGTTCTTC. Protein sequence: CATSKLNLAGISYNEQFF.